A selection of T cell receptor beta chains follows, all from one sample in a study of siplizumab effects on memory and regulatory T cells. The data were produced by immunoSEQ multiplex PCR, yet TCRdb's version contains in-frame clones alone and is incomplete. Of tens of thousands of clones listed, 94% are singletons. Sequenced sample: non-Treg CD4+ T cells sorted from blood. The origin of the receptors is a human donor in good health. The CDR3 runs from the conserved cysteine through the conserved F or W. D genes are given only for firm matches. Size tells how often a clone was seen (once, few, many) or the class of an expanded clone, and some rows leave it out.

TRBJ1-1	TRBV11-2	NA	once	TGTGCCAGCAGCTTAGAGGACGGTACAGAAGCTTTCTTT	CASSLEDGTEAFF
TRBJ2-7	TRBV7-2	NA	NA	TGTGCCAGCAGCCCCGGCGGCAACGAGCAGTACTTC	CASSPGGNEQYF
TRBJ2-7	TRBV5-4	NA	NA	TGTGCCAGCAGCTTCCCTGGGGGGTACGAGCAGTACTTC	CASSFPGGYEQYF
TRBJ2-2	TRBV5-1	NA	NA	TGCGCCAGCGCTAAGAGGTCAGGGCAAATTGGCGGGGAGCTGTTTTTT	CASAKRSGQIGGELFF
TRBJ2-7	TRBV7-9	NA	NA	TGTGCCAGCAGCTTGGGGGGACTGTACGAGCAGTACTTC	CASSLGGLYEQYF
TRBJ2-7	TRBV29-1	TRBD2	NA	TGCAGCGTGCGAGGACTAGCGGGTTCCTACGAGCAGTACTTC	CSVRGLAGSYEQYF
TRBJ2-1	TRBV7-6	NA	NA	TGTGCCAGCAGCCCAGAGGTATCGTACAATGAGCAGTTCTTC	CASSPEVSYNEQFF
TRBJ2-7	TRBV7-9	NA	NA	TGTGCCAGCAGCCACAAGGCCGGACAGACCTACGAGCAGTACTTC	CASSHKAGQTYEQYF
TRBJ1-5	TRBV30	TRBD1	NA	TGTGCCTGGAATTCCGGACAGGGGGTTGGCAATCAGCCCCAGCATTTT	CAWNSGQGVGNQPQHF
TRBJ1-6	TRBV6-5	NA	NA	TGTGCCAGCAGCCCCCGGACCGACGCCTTTGCCCTCCACTTT	CASSPRTDAFALHF
TRBJ2-3	TRBV13	NA	NA	TGTGCCAGCAGCTCGGTTACAGATACGCAGTATTTT	CASSSVTDTQYF
TRBJ2-7	TRBV6-1	TRBD1	NA	TGTGCCAGCAGTGAAGCGACAGGGCCCCCCTACGAGCAGTACTTC	CASSEATGPPYEQYF
TRBJ2-7	TRBV27	NA	NA	TGTGCCAGCAGTCAGCAGGGGACTGTATACGAGCAGTACTTC	CASSQQGTVYEQYF
TRBJ1-2	TRBV19	TRBD1	NA	TGTGCCAGTAGTATGGGACAGTTTAGCTATGGCTACACCTTC	CASSMGQFSYGYTF
TRBJ2-1	TRBV7-3	NA	NA	TGTGCCAGCAGCACCCAGGACGGAACTGAGCAGTTCTTC	CASSTQDGTEQFF
TRBJ1-2	TRBV2	NA	NA	TGTGCCAGCAGTTCCAACTATGGCTACACCTTC	CASSSNYGYTF
TRBJ2-3	TRBV11-2	NA	NA	TGTGCCAGCAGCCCCGGTTCATCAGATACGCAGTATTTT	CASSPGSSDTQYF
TRBJ1-2	TRBV5-1	TRBD1	NA	TGCGCCAGCAGCTCGAGAGGACAGGGTGGGCCTGGCTACACCTTC	CASSSRGQGGPGYTF
TRBJ2-7	TRBV18	TRBD1	NA	TGTGCCAGCTCACCGGGGACAGCTTTCTACGAGCAGTACTTC	CASSPGTAFYEQYF
TRBJ2-7	TRBV6-5	TRBD2	NA	TGTGCCAGCAACAAGCTAGCGGGAGGGCCGGGCGAGCAGTACTTC	CASNKLAGGPGEQYF
TRBJ2-7	TRBV7-9	TRBD1	NA	TGTGCCAGCAGCCAAGGACAGGGGCCTTCCTACGAGCAGTACTTC	CASSQGQGPSYEQYF
TRBJ1-2	TRBV28	NA	NA	TGTGCCAGCAGACCTATCCGAGGGAAATCGGATACCTATGGCTACACCTTC	CASRPIRGKSDTYGYTF
TRBJ2-4	TRBV4-1	NA	NA	TGCGCCAGCAGCCAAGACATCAACAAAAACATTCAGTACTTC	CASSQDINKNIQYF
TRBJ1-3	TRBV9	NA	NA	TGTGCCAGCAGCGCCCAGGGACACCCCTCTGGAAACACCATATATTTT	CASSAQGHPSGNTIYF
TRBJ2-3	TRBV2	NA	once	TGTGCCAGCAGTGAGCAGACTATTACGCAGTATTTT	CASSEQTITQYF
TRBJ2-5	TRBV7-9	TRBD2	NA	TGTGCCAGCAGCCGGACTAGCGGGAAACCCCAAGAGACCCAGTACTTC	CASSRTSGKPQETQYF
TRBJ1-2	TRBV30	NA	NA	TGTGCCGGTAGGGGTGGCTATGGCTACACCTTC	CAGRGGYGYTF
TRBJ2-1	TRBV9	NA	NA	TGTGCCAGCAGCGTAGTTGGAGGGGGGTTAGGTAGCAATGAGCAGTTCTTC	CASSVVGGGLGSNEQFF
TRBJ1-5	TRBV6-1	NA	NA	TGTGCCAGCAGTGAAGCCCAGGGTGGCAATCAGCCCCAGCATTTT	CASSEAQGGNQPQHF
TRBJ1-3	TRBV6-1	NA	NA	TGTGCCAGCAGTGGAGCCCTGACAGGATTCGAAAAAAACACCATATATTTT	CASSGALTGFEKNTIYF
TRBJ2-5	TRBV5-1	TRBD2	NA	TGCGCCAGCCGACTAGCGTTCGGAGAGACCCAGTACTTC	CASRLAFGETQYF
TRBJ1-2	TRBV5-1	NA	NA	TGCGCCAGCAGCTTGCAGGGAAGAAACTATGGCTACACCTTC	CASSLQGRNYGYTF
TRBJ1-3	TRBV2	NA	once	TGTGCCAGCAGTGAATCAGGTGTCTCTGGAAACACCATATATTTT	CASSESGVSGNTIYF
TRBJ1-5	TRBV7-9	NA	NA	TGTGCCAGCAGCTTAGGATCTTTTCCCCAGCATTTT	CASSLGSFPQHF
TRBJ2-7	TRBV18	TRBD1	NA	TGTGCCAGCTCACCACGACAGGGGGCTTACGAGCAGTACTTC	CASSPRQGAYEQYF
TRBJ2-7	TRBV29-1	NA	NA	TGCAGCGTTGCACGCTTTGGACACAAGTACGAGCAGTACTTC	CSVARFGHKYEQYF
TRBJ2-3	TRBV7-3	NA	once	TGTGCCAGCAGCTTTGGCGGGGCGCCAGATACGCAGTATTTT	CASSFGGAPDTQYF
TRBJ2-2	TRBV7-8	NA	NA	TGTGCCAGCAGCTTAAGACCAAACGAGGGCGGGGAGCTGTTTTTT	CASSLRPNEGGELFF
TRBJ1-1	TRBV5-1	NA	NA	TGCGCCAGCAGCGACGTTCGGGGGCGGAACACTGAAGCTTTCTTT	CASSDVRGRNTEAFF
TRBJ1-4	TRBV4-1	TRBD1	NA	TGCGCCAGCAGCCAGACAGGGGTTTTTTATGAAAAACTGTTTTTT	CASSQTGVFYEKLFF
TRBJ2-3	TRBV5-1	NA	NA	TGCGCCAGCAGCTCCGGGAACACAGATACGCAGTATTTT	CASSSGNTDTQYF
TRBJ2-3	TRBV4-1	TRBD2	NA	TGCGCCAGCAGCCCCTCTACTAGCGGGGGGATCGAGCAGTATTTT	CASSPSTSGGIEQYF
TRBJ1-5	TRBV29-1	TRBD1	NA	TGCAGCGTTACGGGACAGGGGTTTGATAGCAATCAGCCCCAGCATTTT	CSVTGQGFDSNQPQHF
TRBJ1-6	TRBV5-4	NA	NA	TGTGCCAGCAGCAAGGACCAAGGGAGCTCCTATAATTCACCCCTCCACTTT	CASSKDQGSSYNSPLHF
TRBJ2-1	TRBV4-3	TRBD1	NA	TGCGCCAGCAGCCATAAGAATGACAGGGCCCTATCTTTCTACAATGAGCAGTTCTTC	CASSHKNDRALSFYNEQFF
TRBJ2-7	TRBV6-5	TRBD2	NA	TGTGCCAGCAGTTCCTCCTGGCGGGGGTACGAGCAGTACTTC	CASSSSWRGYEQYF
TRBJ2-3	TRBV28	TRBD2	NA	TGTGCCAGCAGTTTATTGGGGACTAGCGGCACAGATACGCAGTATTTT	CASSLLGTSGTDTQYF
TRBJ2-7	TRBV5-5	TRBD1	NA	TGTGCCAGCAGCTCAGGGACAGGGAGCTCCTACGAGCAGTACTTC	CASSSGTGSSYEQYF
TRBJ1-2	TRBV7-9	NA	NA	TGTGCCAGCAGCTTCAACAGGGACGACTACACCTTC	CASSFNRDDYTF
TRBJ2-5	TRBV10-3	NA	NA	TGTGCCATCAGTGATCAGCGAAGGGGAGAGACCCAGTACTTC	CAISDQRRGETQYF
TRBJ2-3	TRBV29-1	NA	once	TGCAGCGTTGAAGAACTCCGACAGGGAGGAGGGCAGTATTTT	CSVEELRQGGGQYF
TRBJ2-7	TRBV19	NA	NA	TGTGCCAGTAGCCTGGCGTTGGGGGGCCTATACGAGCAGTACTTC	CASSLALGGLYEQYF
TRBJ2-5	TRBV5-1	NA	NA	TGCGCCAGCAGCTTGGAAGGCGGGCCTCAAGAGACCCAGTACTTC	CASSLEGGPQETQYF
TRBJ2-5	TRBV4-2	TRBD2	once	TGTGCCAGCAGCCAAGATTTGGGGGGGTCGTACCAAGAGACCCAGTACTTC	CASSQDLGGSYQETQYF
TRBJ2-3	TRBV5-1	NA	NA	TGCGCCAGCAGTTTGGACTCTCCCACAGATACGCAGTATTTT	CASSLDSPTDTQYF